This TCR beta chain was captured in a study of T cells in women clearing cervical HPV infection. Study background: Donors had HPV16-related CIN3 or worse; 2 had invasive cancer.

The CDR3 sequence is 13 residues long. Germline CDR1 reads LGHDT; CDR2 reads YNNKEL (reference sequence). V lost 1 base to trimming and J lost 5 bases, with 8 bases between them. About this clone itself: The CDR3 end is not reached by the read, which stops 3 residues before it; the germline J gene fills it in.

This table comes from immunoSEQ multiplex PCR, and its TCRdb copy is limited to in-frame clones, with some not included. This sample contains more than 25,000 clones. The sample taken for sequencing was blood buffy coat. The chain is built from TRBV3-1 (or the pseudogene TRBV3-2) and TRBJ1-1; D uncertain. The receptor was isolated from a woman aged 18 to 69 with a cervical HPV16 infection that either progressed to CIN3+ or cleared (not recorded which). The chain's CDR3 is CASSQGGLTEAFF. CDR3 DNA, as far as it was read: TGTGCCAGCAGCCAAGGTGGGCTGACTGAA.